These 14 T cell receptor beta chains were all obtained from the same sample, sequenced in a study of Graves' ophthalmopathy and Graves' hyperthyroidism. From RNA, the CDR3 regions of TCR beta chains were amplified and sequenced. HTBI-primed RT-PCR formed the first round, and a multiplex PCR formed the second. TCRdb reanalysed the multiplex PCR reads using MiXCR and keeps one entry per CDR3 protein. The sample lists roughly 700,000 distinct CDR3 sequences; 40% were seen once. The sequenced sample consisted of peripheral blood. These receptors were collected from an adult man with Graves' ophthalmopathy.

This clonotype was observed many times. CDR3 nucleotide sequence: TGTGCCAGTAGTATAGACGAACGTGAAAAACTGTTTTTT. Protein: CASSIDEREKLFF. This chain uses TRBV19 with TRBJ1-4; D uncertain. The CDR3 has 13 residues. Germline assignment: CDR1 LNHDA and CDR2 SQIVND (reference sequence). Trimming took off 0 bases at V and 7 bases at J, with 6 bases between the two ends. The full variable domain, its missing parts supplied by reference TRBV19 and TRBJ1-4, is DGGITQSPKYLFRKEGQNVTLSCEQNLNHDAMYWYRQDPGQGLRLIYYSQIVNDFQKGDIAEGYSVSREKKESFPLTVTSAQKNPTAFYLCASSIDEREKLFFGSGTQLSVL.

This clonotype was recorded a few times. The genes are TRBV10-2 and TRBJ2-5; 10 nucleotides agree with TRBD1. The CDR3 consists of 15 residues. V gave up 2 bases and J gave up 5 bases; unmatched junction bases: 5. Germline CDR1 WSHSY, CDR2 SAAADI. CDR3 protein: CASSEGTGDAETQYF. The CDR3, as DNA: TGCGCCAGCAGTGAGGGGACAGGGGACGCGGAGACCCAGTACTTC.

With regard to this clonotype: Possible read error: a much larger clone is one base away. The genes are TRBV20-1 and TRBJ1-2; D may be TRBD1 (5 bases). This CDR3 contains 14 residues. The germline V gene encodes CDR1 DFQATT and CDR2 SNEGSKA (reference sequence). The DNA for the CDR3 is TGCTGTGCTAGCCTGGGGACGGGATTGAGTGGCTACACCTTC. Translation: CCASLGTGLSGYTF.

V usage is TRBV9 and J usage is TRBJ2-5; 7 bases align to TRBD2. CDR1 and CDR2 from the germline V gene are SGDLS and YYNGEE. J gave up 3 bases and V 2 bases, and 7 bases lay outside the gene matches. The CDR3 sequence is 15 residues long. Here the CDR3 reads CASSVLAAGEETQYF. For the CDR3, the DNA is TGTGCCAGCAGCGTTCTAGCGGCGGGTGAAGAGACCCAGTACTTC.

This clonotype was counted only a few times. The chain joins TRBV2 to TRBJ1-1; D unclear. The CDR3 runs 17 residues. Germline assignment: CDR1 SNHLY and CDR2 FYNNEI. Trimming cost V 2 bases and J 1 base, with 17 bases left between them. The CDR3 loop reads CASSERPSLASNTEAFF. CDR3 sequence (DNA): TGTGCCAGCAGTGAAAGACCGTCCCTGGCCTCGAACACTGAAGCTTTCTTT.

Comments on this clonotype: A read error may account for a junction end that differs from germline. The chain employs TRBV25-1 and TRBJ1-6, with D unclear. Germline CDR1 MGHDK, CDR2 SYGVNS. The CDR3 runs to 14 residues. The CDR3 DNA is TGTGCCAGCAGTGATAGTGTATATAATTCACTCCTCCACTTT. Protein sequence: CASSDSVYNSLLHF.

The table lists this clonotype with many counts. The chain has TRBV25-1 and TRBJ1-6; D perhaps matches TRBD1 (6 bases). V was trimmed by 2 bases and J by 7 bases, leaving 12 bases between them. This CDR3 contains 15 residues. Germline V gene sequence: CDR1 MGHDK, CDR2 SYGVNS. CDR3: CASSEVRGENSPLHF. As DNA, the CDR3 is TGTGCCAGCAGTGAAGTCAGGGGTGAGAATTCACCCCTCCACTTT.

The genes are TRBV9 and TRBJ2-7; a weak D match, TRBD1 (5 bases). The V gene lost 0 bases and the J gene lost 6 bases, with 10 bases spanning the gap. In germline, CDR1 is SGDLS, CDR2 YYNGEE. This CDR3 is built from 13 residues. This chain's CDR3 is CASSVGRVTEQYF. CDR3 DNA sequence: TGTGCCAGCAGCGTAGGCAGGGTTACCGAGCAGTACTTC.

This clonotype was observed at least ten times. This chain connects TRBV10-3 to TRBJ1-1; D possibly corresponds to TRBD1 (6 bases). V was clipped by 2 bases and J by 0 bases, with 10 bases between them. Looked up from germline, CDR1 is ENHRY and CDR2 is SYGVKD. The CDR3 is 15 residues long. The CDR3: CAISEGTYVNTEAFF. The CDR3 region has the DNA TGTGCCATCAGTGAGGGGACATATGTGAACACTGAAGCTTTCTTT.

This clonotype was found a few times. CDR3 region: CASSDPGTGQIGQYF. The CDR3, as DNA: TGTGCCAGCAGTGATCCCGGGACCGGACAAATCGGGCAGTACTTC. This chain joins TRBV2 and TRBJ2-7; D could derive from TRBD1 or TRBD2 (5 bases each). Germline CDR1 is SNHLY and CDR2 is FYNNEI. With 3 bases removed from V and 9 bases from J, the gap between germline ends came to 21 bases. The CDR3 is 15 residues long.

This sequence joins TRBV6-1 and TRBJ1-2; 8 nucleotides match TRBD1. The CDR3 consists of 15 residues. Germline values: CDR1 MNHNS, CDR2 SASEGT. The trim removed 1 base at V and 4 bases at J, leaving 5 bases unmatched. CDR3 residues: CASSEGGTGIYGYTF. The CDR3 DNA is TGTGCCAGCAGTGAAGGAGGGACAGGAATCTATGGCTACACCTTC.

The CDR3 DNA is TGTGCCAGCAGCTTAGCGGTGGGACAGGGGCAAGAGACCCAGTACTTC. This sequence encodes CASSLAVGQGQETQYF. The V gene is TRBV9, the J gene TRBJ2-5; TRBD1 agrees at 10 bases. The CDR3 has 16 residues. J gave up 2 bases and V 4 bases, and 8 bases lay outside the gene matches. The germline V gene encodes CDR1 SGDLS and CDR2 YYNGEE. Based on the CDR3 plus reference TRBV9 and TRBJ2-5, the full variable domain is DSGVTQTPKHLITATGQRVTLRCSPRSGDLSVYWYQQSLDQGLQFLIQYYNGEERAKGNILERFSAQQFPDLHSELNLSSLELGDSALYFCASSLAVGQGQETQYFGPGTRLLVL.

This rearrangement joins TRBV7-2 to TRBJ2-5, with TRBD2 matching 9 bases. This CDR3 comprises 17 residues. Unmatched junction bases numbered 16, after V lost 7 bases and J lost 4 bases. Per germline, CDR1 SGHTA and CDR2 FQGNSA. CDR3 nucleotide sequence: TGTGCCAGCACCAAAAGGGCCCGGACTAGCGTCGGAGAGACCCAGTACTTC. As protein: CASTKRARTSVGETQYF. The whole variable domain, remainder taken from reference TRBV7-2 and TRBJ2-5, is GAGVSQSPSNKVTEKGKDVELRCDPISGHTALYWYRQSLGQGLEFLIYFQGNSAPDKSGLPSDRFSAERTGGSVSTLTIQRTQQEDSAVYLCASTKRARTSVGETQYFGPGTRLLVL.

This clonotype was seen ten or more times. CDR3 region: CASSSQGRGRDGYTF. CDR3 DNA sequence: TGTGCCAGCAGCTCCCAGGGCAGGGGACGAGATGGCTACACCTTC. V is TRBV7-9 and J is TRBJ1-2; possibly TRBD1 for D (6 bases). The CDR3 runs 15 residues. Germline values: CDR1 SEHNR, CDR2 FQNEAQ (reference sequence). V gave up 4 bases and J gave up 6 bases, with 18 bases separating them.